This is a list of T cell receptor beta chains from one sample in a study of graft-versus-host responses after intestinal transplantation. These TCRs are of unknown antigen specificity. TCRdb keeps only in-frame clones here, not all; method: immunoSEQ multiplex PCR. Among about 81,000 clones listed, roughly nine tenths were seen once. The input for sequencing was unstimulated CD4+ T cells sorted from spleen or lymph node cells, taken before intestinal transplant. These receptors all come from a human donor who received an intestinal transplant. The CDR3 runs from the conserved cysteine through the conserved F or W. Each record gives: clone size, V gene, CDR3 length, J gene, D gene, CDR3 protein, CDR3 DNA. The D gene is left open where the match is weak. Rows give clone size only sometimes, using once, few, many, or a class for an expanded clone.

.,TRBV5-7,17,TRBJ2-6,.,CASSPWTESSGANVLTF,TGTGCCAGCAGCCCCTGGACAGAGAGTTCTGGGGCCAACGTCCTGACTTTC
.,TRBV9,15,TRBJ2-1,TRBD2,CASSTGTSGMTEQFF,TGTGCCAGCAGCACAGGGACTAGCGGGATGACTGAGCAGTTCTTC
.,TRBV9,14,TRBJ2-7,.,CASSVGSYSYEQYF,TGTGCCAGCAGCGTAGGTTCGTACTCCTACGAGCAGTACTTC
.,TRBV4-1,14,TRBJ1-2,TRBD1,CASSPFRQGYGYTF,TGCGCCAGCAGCCCATTTAGACAGGGCTATGGCTACACCTTC
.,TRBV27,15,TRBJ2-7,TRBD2,CASSSRTSGSYEQYF,TGTGCCAGCAGTTCTAGGACTAGCGGGAGTTACGAGCAGTACTTC
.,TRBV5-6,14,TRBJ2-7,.,CASSLRLNSYEQYF,TGTGCCAGCAGCTTGCGACTTAACTCCTACGAGCAGTACTTC
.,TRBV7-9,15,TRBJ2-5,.,CASSSATENQETQYF,TGTGCCAGCAGCTCAGCGACGGAGAATCAAGAGACCCAGTACTTC
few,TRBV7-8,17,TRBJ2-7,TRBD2,CASSLASGGSNSYEQYF,TGTGCCAGCAGCTTAGCGAGCGGGGGGTCCAACTCCTACGAGCAGTACTTC
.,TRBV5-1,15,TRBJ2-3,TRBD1,CASSLPRTGRDTQYF,TGCGCCAGCAGCTTGCCCAGGACAGGGCGGGATACGCAGTATTTT
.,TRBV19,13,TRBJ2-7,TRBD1,CASSPGQTYEQYF,TGTGCCAGTAGTCCGGGACAGACCTACGAGCAGTACTTC
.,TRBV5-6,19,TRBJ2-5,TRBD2,CASSFGLLLAGGQEETQYF,TGTGCCAGCAGCTTCGGCCTCTTACTAGCGGGAGGTCAAGAAGAGACCCAGTACTTC
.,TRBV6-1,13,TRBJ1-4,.,CASSGRGGEKLFF,TGTGCCAGCAGCGGTAGGGGAGGTGAAAAACTGTTTTTT
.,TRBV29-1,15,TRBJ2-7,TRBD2,CSVRTSAKGTYEQYF,TGCAGCGTGCGAACTAGCGCCAAGGGGACCTACGAGCAGTACTTC
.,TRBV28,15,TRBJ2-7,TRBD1,CASSSGTEVSYEQYF,TGTGCCAGCAGCTCCGGGACAGAGGTCTCCTACGAGCAGTACTTC
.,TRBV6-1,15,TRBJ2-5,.,CASSISPGAQETQYF,TGTGCCAGCAGCATTAGCCCCGGAGCCCAAGAGACCCAGTACTTC
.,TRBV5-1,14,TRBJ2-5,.,CASSLSGVQETQYF,TGCGCCAGCAGCTTGTCGGGAGTTCAAGAGACCCAGTACTTC
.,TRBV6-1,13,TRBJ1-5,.,CASGRESNQPQHF,TGTGCCAGCGGACGGGAGAGCAATCAGCCCCAGCATTTT
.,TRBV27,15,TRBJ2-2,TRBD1,CASSSGTGNTGELFF,TGTGCCAGCAGCTCCGGGACAGGGAACACCGGGGAGCTGTTTTTT
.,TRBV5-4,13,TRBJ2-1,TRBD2,CASSLAGDNEQFF,TGTGCCAGCAGCCTAGCGGGGGACAATGAGCAGTTCTTC
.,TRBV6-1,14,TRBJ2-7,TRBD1,CASSVGQGRYEQYF,TGTGCCAGCAGTGTCGGACAGGGGAGGTACGAGCAGTACTTC
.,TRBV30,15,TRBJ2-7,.,CAWSASGTRGYEQYF,TGTGCCTGGAGTGCGTCCGGGACACGAGGATACGAGCAGTACTTC
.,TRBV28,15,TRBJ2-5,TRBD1,CASSPGTGAQETQYF,TGTGCCAGCAGCCCGGGGACAGGGGCCCAAGAGACCCAGTACTTC
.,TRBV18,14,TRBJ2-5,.,CASSLRREKETQYF,TGTGCCAGCTCACTCCGACGGGAGAAAGAGACCCAGTACTTC
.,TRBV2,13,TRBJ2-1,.,CASSEARQVVQFF,TGTGCCAGCAGTGAAGCCCGTCAGGTCGTGCAGTTCTTC
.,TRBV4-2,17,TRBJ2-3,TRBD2,CASSQVAGLGTPDTQYF,TGTGCCAGCAGCCAAGTGGCGGGACTAGGTACCCCAGATACGCAGTATTTT
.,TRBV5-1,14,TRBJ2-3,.,CASSIGQSTDTQYF,TGCGCCAGCAGCATCGGACAGTCCACAGATACGCAGTATTTT
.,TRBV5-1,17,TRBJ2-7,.,CASSPVGGIQGTYEQYF,TGCGCCAGCAGCCCGGTCGGGGGAATTCAAGGAACCTACGAGCAGTACTTC
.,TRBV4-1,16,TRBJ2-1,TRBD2,CASSQETSGSYNEQFF,TGCGCCAGCAGCCAAGAGACTAGCGGATCCTACAATGAGCAGTTCTTC
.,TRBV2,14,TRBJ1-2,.,CASSEQGPNYGYTF,TGTGCCAGCAGTGAACAGGGCCCTAACTATGGCTACACCTTC
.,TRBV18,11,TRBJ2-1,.,CASSSDNEQFF,TGTGCCAGCTCATCCGACAATGAGCAGTTCTTC
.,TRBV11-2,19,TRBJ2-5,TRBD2,CASSSPAPVDSGGRETQYF,TGTGCCAGCAGCTCCCCCGCCCCGGTGGATAGCGGGGGGAGGGAGACCCAGTACTTC
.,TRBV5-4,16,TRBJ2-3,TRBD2,CASSLAGLAGTDTQYF,TGTGCCAGCAGCTTAGCCGGACTAGCGGGGACAGATACGCAGTATTTT
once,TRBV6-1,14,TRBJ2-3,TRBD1,CASYNRGRGDTQYF,TGTGCCAGCTATAACAGGGGGCGGGGAGATACGCAGTATTTT
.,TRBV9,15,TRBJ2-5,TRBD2,CASSPGGGRGETQYF,TGTGCCAGCAGCCCCGGGGGGGGACGGGGAGAGACCCAGTACTTC
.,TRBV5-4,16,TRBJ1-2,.,CASSFGEGVRGYGYTF,TGTGCCAGCAGCTTTGGGGAGGGAGTGCGGGGCTATGGCTACACCTTC
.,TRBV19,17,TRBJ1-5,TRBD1,CASSGKLGGPINQPQHF,TGTGCCAGTAGTGGAAAGCTAGGGGGCCCGATCAATCAGCCCCAGCATTTT
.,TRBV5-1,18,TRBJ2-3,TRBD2,CASSLVASGGPTLDTQYF,TGCGCCAGCAGCTTGGTTGCTAGCGGGGGCCCTACCCTGGATACGCAGTATTTT
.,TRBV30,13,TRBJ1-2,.,CAWTVIFDYGYTF,TGTGCCTGGACCGTTATTTTTGACTATGGCTACACCTTC
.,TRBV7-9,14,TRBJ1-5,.,CASSLAGVEQPQHF,TGTGCCAGCAGCTTAGCAGGGGTAGAACAGCCCCAGCATTTT
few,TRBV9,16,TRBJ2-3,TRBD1,CASSVAGTGGTDTQYF,TGTGCCAGCAGCGTAGCGGGGACAGGGGGCACAGATACGCAGTATTTT
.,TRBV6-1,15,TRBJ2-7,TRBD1,CASSDQTGGPYEQYF,TGTGCCAGCAGTGATCAAACAGGGGGACCCTACGAGCAGTACTTC
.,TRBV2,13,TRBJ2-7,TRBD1,CASNRDRAYEQYF,TGTGCCAGTAACCGGGACAGGGCCTACGAGCAGTACTTC
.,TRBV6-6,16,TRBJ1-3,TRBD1,CASSRTGISSGNTIYF,TGTGCCAGCAGCCGGACAGGGATCAGCTCTGGAAACACCATATATTTT
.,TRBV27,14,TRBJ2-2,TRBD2,CASMVAGRAGELFF,TGTGCCAGTATGGTGGCAGGGAGGGCCGGGGAGCTGTTTTTT
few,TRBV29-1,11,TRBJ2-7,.,CSVDQGSEQYF,TGCAGCGTTGACCAGGGTAGCGAGCAGTACTTC
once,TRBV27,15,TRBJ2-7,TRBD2,CASRRLAGDSYEQYF,TGTGCCAGCAGGCGACTAGCGGGGGACTCCTACGAGCAGTACTTC
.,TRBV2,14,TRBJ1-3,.,CASTAGFSGNTIYF,TGTGCCAGCACCGCAGGGTTCTCTGGAAACACCATATATTTT
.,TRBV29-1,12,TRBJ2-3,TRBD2,CSARLAGDTQYF,TGCAGCGCTCGACTAGCGGGAGATACGCAGTATTTT
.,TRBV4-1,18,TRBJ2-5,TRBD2,CASSQGGLAGGLRETQYF,TGCGCCAGCAGCCAAGGGGGACTAGCGGGGGGGCTTCGGGAGACCCAGTACTTC
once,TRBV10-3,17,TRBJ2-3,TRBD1,CAISESATGGRTDTQYF,TGTGCCATCAGTGAGTCGGCGACAGGGGGCCGCACAGATACGCAGTATTTT
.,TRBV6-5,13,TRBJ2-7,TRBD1,CASSYSTGTEQYF,TGTGCCAGCAGTTACTCGACAGGGACCGAGCAGTACTTC
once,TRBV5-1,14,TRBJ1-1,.,CASTATGRRAEAFF,TGCGCCAGCACTGCGACCGGCAGGAGGGCTGAAGCTTTCTTT
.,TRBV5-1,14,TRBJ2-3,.,CASSLGRQADTQYF,TGCGCCAGCAGCTTGGGCCGACAGGCAGATACGCAGTATTTT
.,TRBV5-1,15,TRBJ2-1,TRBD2,CASSLGTSGYNEQFF,TGCGCCAGCAGCTTGGGGACTAGCGGCTACAATGAGCAGTTCTTC
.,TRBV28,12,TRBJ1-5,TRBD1,CASSSQGEPQHF,TGTGCCAGCAGTTCCCAGGGGGAGCCCCAGCATTTT
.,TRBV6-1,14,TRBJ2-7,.,CASHSRLPPYEQYF,TGTGCCAGCCATTCTAGGCTACCCCCCTACGAGCAGTACTTC
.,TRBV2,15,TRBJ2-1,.,CASSDAGQGYNEQFF,TGTGCCAGCAGTGACGCAGGTCAGGGGTACAATGAGCAGTTCTTC
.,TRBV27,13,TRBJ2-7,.,CASSSRPHYEQYF,TGTGCCAGCAGTTCCCGCCCCCACTACGAGCAGTACTTC
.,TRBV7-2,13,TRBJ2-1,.,CASSLEGLQGEFF,TGTGCCAGCAGCTTAGAAGGTTTGCAGGGTGAGTTCTTC